This T cell receptor (beta chain) was retrieved from a study of blood T cell repertoires in COVID-19. Profiling relied on immunoSEQ multiplex PCR, and the TCRdb table lists in-frame clones only, not all of them. The repertoire holds approximately 480,000 clones, with approximately 89% as singletons. CDR3 size: 17 residues. CDR1 MNHEY and CDR2 SMNVEV come from the germline V gene (reference sequence). J gave up 2 bases and V 3 bases, and 13 bases lay outside the gene matches. Seattle cases were enrolled at active infection and followed longitudinally. The clonotype originates from a man younger than 35 with COVID-19, enrolled during active disease. The gene calls are TRBV27 and TRBJ2-7, with 7 bases fitting TRBD1. Sequenced input: peripheral blood. The CDR3 region is CASSFSGTVNGAYEQYF. The CDR3 DNA reads as TGTGCCAGCAGTTTCTCCGGGACAGTTAATGGGGCCTACGAGCAGTACTTC.